These T cell receptor beta chains were read from a single sample in a study of circulating CD8 cells and anti-PD-1 response in melanoma. Each CDR3 protein is one row after TCRdb ran MiXCR on the reads. The table records 300 or so distinct CDR3 sequences, roughly 14% of them present only once. The sample consisted of CD8+ T cells from PBMCs, taken at baseline or after one month of anti-PD-1 therapy (not recorded which). Receptors originate from a human donor with melanoma. The CDR3 runs from the conserved cysteine through the conserved F or W. Each record gives: V gene, CDR3 length, clone size, D gene, J gene, CDR3 DNA, CDR3 protein. The D gene is left open where the match is weak. Expanded clones get a size class; other rows say once, few or many, or leave the size out.

v_gene: TRBV29-1
len: 13
abundance: large
d_gene: NA
j_gene: TRBJ2-7
CDR3nt: TGCAGCGTTGAAGCGGCAGGTTCCTACGAGCAGTACTTC
CDR3aa: CSVEAAGSYEQYF

v_gene: TRBV9
len: 15
abundance: large
d_gene: NA
j_gene: TRBJ2-1
CDR3nt: TGTGCCAGCAGCGTATGGGGGGCCCTTGGGGATGAGCAGTTCTTC
CDR3aa: CASSVWGALGDEQFF

v_gene: TRBV5-6
len: 14
abundance: medium-sized
d_gene: NA
j_gene: TRBJ2-7
CDR3nt: TGTGCCAGCAGCCCAATGGGTCTTGCGGGCGAGCAGTACTTC
CDR3aa: CASSPMGLAGEQYF

v_gene: TRBV7-9
len: 13
abundance: large
d_gene: NA
j_gene: TRBJ2-7
CDR3nt: TGTGCCAGCAGGGGGGGCCAGAACTACGAGCAGTACTTC
CDR3aa: CASRGGQNYEQYF

v_gene: TRBV25-1
len: 11
abundance: large
d_gene: NA
j_gene: TRBJ2-1
CDR3nt: TGTGCCAGCAACGGAGGCAATGAGCAGTTCTTC
CDR3aa: CASNGGNEQFF

v_gene: TRBV7-2
len: 16
abundance: medium-sized
d_gene: NA
j_gene: TRBJ1-1
CDR3nt: TGTGCCAGCAGCTTATCTTGGGTGATGTCGGGAGGTGAAGCTTTCTTT
CDR3aa: CASSLSWVMSGGEAFF

v_gene: TRBV19
len: 14
abundance: large
d_gene: NA
j_gene: TRBJ2-3
CDR3nt: TGTGCCAGTAGTTTTGTGGCCTCCCGAGATACGCAGTATTTT
CDR3aa: CASSFVASRDTQYF

v_gene: TRBV19
len: 15
abundance: medium-sized
d_gene: TRBD1
j_gene: TRBJ2-1
CDR3nt: TGTGCCAGTAGTAATAGACAGGGTGGTTTCAATGAGCAGTTCTTC
CDR3aa: CASSNRQGGFNEQFF

v_gene: TRBV19
len: 14
abundance: large
d_gene: NA
j_gene: TRBJ2-1
CDR3nt: TGTGCCAGTAGTGGGCAGGGCACCTACAATGAGCAGTTCTTC
CDR3aa: CASSGQGTYNEQFF

v_gene: TRBV6-6
len: 12
abundance: medium-sized
d_gene: NA
j_gene: TRBJ1-2
CDR3nt: TGTGCCAGCACCGACAGTGACTATGGCTACACCTTC
CDR3aa: CASTDSDYGYTF

v_gene: TRBV12-5
len: 16
abundance: medium-sized
d_gene: TRBD2
j_gene: TRBJ2-5
CDR3nt: TGTGCTAGTGGTTCCCAGGGACTAGCGGTCCAAGAGACCCAGTACTTC
CDR3aa: CASGSQGLAVQETQYF

v_gene: TRBV7-2
len: 14
abundance: NA
d_gene: TRBD1
j_gene: TRBJ2-3
CDR3nt: TGTGCCAGCAGCTTAATAGGGGGCGCAGATACGCAGTATTTT
CDR3aa: CASSLIGGADTQYF

v_gene: TRBV19
len: 15
abundance: large
d_gene: NA
j_gene: TRBJ1-1
CDR3nt: TGTGCCAGTAGTACAACCGGGACGGGGAACACTGAAGCTTTCTTT
CDR3aa: CASSTTGTGNTEAFF

v_gene: TRBV20-1
len: 16
abundance: few
d_gene: TRBD1
j_gene: TRBJ2-1
CDR3nt: TGCAGTGCTAGAGATCCAGGGACAGGAACGTTGGGTGAGCAGTTCTTC
CDR3aa: CSARDPGTGTLGEQFF

v_gene: TRBV19
len: 14
abundance: large
d_gene: NA
j_gene: TRBJ2-1
CDR3nt: TGTGCCAGTAGTATAGTATCCGGGACCGATGAGCAGTTCTTC
CDR3aa: CASSIVSGTDEQFF

v_gene: TRBV28
len: 17
abundance: large
d_gene: TRBD2
j_gene: TRBJ2-7
CDR3nt: TGTGCCAGCAGTTCCGAAAATTCTAGCGGGGGGGCCTACGAGCAGTACTTC
CDR3aa: CASSSENSSGGAYEQYF

v_gene: TRBV24-1
len: 14
abundance: medium-sized
d_gene: NA
j_gene: TRBJ2-7
CDR3nt: TGTGCCACCAGTGATTGCCATAGAAACTACGAGCAGTACTTC
CDR3aa: CATSDCHRNYEQYF

v_gene: TRBV5-6
len: 15
abundance: medium-sized
d_gene: NA
j_gene: TRBJ1-4
CDR3nt: TGTGCCAGCAGCTCCCCGGACCAGGGTAATGAAAAACTGTTTTTT
CDR3aa: CASSSPDQGNEKLFF

v_gene: TRBV4-3
len: 16
abundance: large
d_gene: NA
j_gene: TRBJ2-7
CDR3nt: TGCGCCAGCAGCCAAGAGGCGGTAATCCTTACCTACGAGCAGTACTTC
CDR3aa: CASSQEAVILTYEQYF

v_gene: TRBV20-1
len: 14
abundance: large
d_gene: NA
j_gene: TRBJ1-6
CDR3nt: TGCAGTGCTGGCAAGGTGGTTGCGGATTCACCCCTCCACTTT
CDR3aa: CSAGKVVADSPLHF

v_gene: TRBV19
len: 15
abundance: medium-sized
d_gene: TRBD1
j_gene: TRBJ2-1
CDR3nt: TGTGCCAGTAATCTGGGACAGGGATTCTACAATGAGCAGTTCTTC
CDR3aa: CASNLGQGFYNEQFF

v_gene: TRBV6-2/TRBV6-3
len: 13
abundance: large
d_gene: NA
j_gene: TRBJ2-7
CDR3nt: TGTGCCAGCAGTCCCGGGAACTCCTACGAGCAGTACTTC
CDR3aa: CASSPGNSYEQYF

v_gene: TRBV6-2/TRBV6-3
len: 12
abundance: large
d_gene: NA
j_gene: TRBJ1-1
CDR3nt: TGTGCCAGCAGTTACTCGATCGGAGAAGCTTTCTTT
CDR3aa: CASSYSIGEAFF

v_gene: TRBV30
len: 16
abundance: few
d_gene: NA
j_gene: TRBJ2-3
CDR3nt: TGTGCCTCGCTACCCGGGCCAGACAACCCCACAGATACGCAGTATTTT
CDR3aa: CASLPGPDNPTDTQYF

v_gene: TRBV29-1
len: 11
abundance: NA
d_gene: NA
j_gene: TRBJ1-1
CDR3nt: TGCAGCGTTGGCCAGGAAGGTGAAGCCTTCTTT
CDR3aa: CSVGQEGEAFF

v_gene: TRBV3-2
len: 11
abundance: large
d_gene: NA
j_gene: TRBJ2-7
CDR3nt: TGTGCCAGCAGCCCCAAATACGAGCAGTACTTC
CDR3aa: CASSPKYEQYF

v_gene: TRBV7-2
len: 11
abundance: large
d_gene: NA
j_gene: TRBJ2-2
CDR3nt: TGTGCCAGCAGCCCAACCGGGGAGCTGTTTTTT
CDR3aa: CASSPTGELFF

v_gene: TRBV29-1
len: 12
abundance: hyperexpanded
d_gene: TRBD2
j_gene: TRBJ2-5
CDR3nt: TGCAGCGTGCGGGGGGGGAGCGAGACCCAGTACTTC
CDR3aa: CSVRGGSETQYF

v_gene: TRBV6-2/TRBV6-3
len: 15
abundance: few
d_gene: TRBD2
j_gene: TRBJ2-3
CDR3nt: TGTGCCAGCAGCGAAAGCGGGGGGGCCACAGATACGCAGTATTTT
CDR3aa: CASSESGGATDTQYF

v_gene: TRBV25-1
len: 14
abundance: medium-sized
d_gene: NA
j_gene: TRBJ2-5
CDR3nt: TGTGCCAGCAGTGAGGGGGTCATCCAAGAGACCCAGTACTTC
CDR3aa: CASSEGVIQETQYF

v_gene: TRBV20-1
len: 15
abundance: NA
d_gene: NA
j_gene: TRBJ1-2
CDR3nt: TGCAGTGCTAGAGATCTGGGAACAGGCCACTATGGCTACACCTTC
CDR3aa: CSARDLGTGHYGYTF